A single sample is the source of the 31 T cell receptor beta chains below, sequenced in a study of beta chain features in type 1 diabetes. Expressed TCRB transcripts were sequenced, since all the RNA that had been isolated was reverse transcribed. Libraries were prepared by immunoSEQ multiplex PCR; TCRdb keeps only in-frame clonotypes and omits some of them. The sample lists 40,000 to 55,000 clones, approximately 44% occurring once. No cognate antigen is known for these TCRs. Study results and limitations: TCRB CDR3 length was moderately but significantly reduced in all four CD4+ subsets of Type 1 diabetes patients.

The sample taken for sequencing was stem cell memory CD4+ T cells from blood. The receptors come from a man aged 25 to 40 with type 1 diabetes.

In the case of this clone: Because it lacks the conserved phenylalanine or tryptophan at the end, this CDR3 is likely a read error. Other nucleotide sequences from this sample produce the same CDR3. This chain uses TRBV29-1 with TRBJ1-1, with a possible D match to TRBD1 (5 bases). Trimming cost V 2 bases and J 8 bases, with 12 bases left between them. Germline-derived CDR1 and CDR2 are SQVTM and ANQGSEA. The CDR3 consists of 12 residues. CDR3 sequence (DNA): TGCAGCGTTGAATACGGGGGGAGCGAAGCTTTCCTT. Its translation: CSVEYGGSEAFL.

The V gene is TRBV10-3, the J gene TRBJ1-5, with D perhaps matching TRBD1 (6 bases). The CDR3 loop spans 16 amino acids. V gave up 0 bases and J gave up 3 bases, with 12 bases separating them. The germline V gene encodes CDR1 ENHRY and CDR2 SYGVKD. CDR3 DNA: TGTGCCATCAGTGAGTCTGGAGGACAGAACAATCAGCCCCAGCATTTT. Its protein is CAISESGGQNNQPQHF.

CDR3 sequence reads: CASRGQGTDTQYF. CDR3 nucleotide sequence: TGTGCCAGCAGGGGACAGGGCACAGATACGCAGTATTTT. The V gene is TRBV27, the J gene TRBJ2-3; 8 positions agree with TRBD1. CDR1 is MNHEY, CDR2 SMNVEV, per germline (reference sequence). V lost 6 bases to trimming and J lost 1 base; unmatched junction nucleotides: 0. CDR3 length: 13 residues.

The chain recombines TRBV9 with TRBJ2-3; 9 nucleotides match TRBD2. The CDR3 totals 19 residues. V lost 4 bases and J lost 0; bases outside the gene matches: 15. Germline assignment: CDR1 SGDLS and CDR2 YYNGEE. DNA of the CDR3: TGTGCCAGCAGCCGGACGGGAAGACTAGCGGCCTCTAGCACAGATACGCAGTATTTT. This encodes CASSRTGRLAASSTDTQYF.

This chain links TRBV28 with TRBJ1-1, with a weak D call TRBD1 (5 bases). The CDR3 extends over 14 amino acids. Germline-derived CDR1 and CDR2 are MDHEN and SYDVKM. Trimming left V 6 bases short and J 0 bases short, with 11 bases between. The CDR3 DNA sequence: TGTGCCAGCAGACAATGGGGCATGAACACTGAAGCTTTCTTT. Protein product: CASRQWGMNTEAFF.

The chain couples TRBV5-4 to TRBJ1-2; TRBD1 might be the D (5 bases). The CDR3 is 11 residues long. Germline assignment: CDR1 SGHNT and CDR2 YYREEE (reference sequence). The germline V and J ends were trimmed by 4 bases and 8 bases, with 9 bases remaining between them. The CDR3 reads CASSPRGGYTF. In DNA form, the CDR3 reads TGTGCCAGCAGCCCTCGGGGGGGCTACACCTTC.

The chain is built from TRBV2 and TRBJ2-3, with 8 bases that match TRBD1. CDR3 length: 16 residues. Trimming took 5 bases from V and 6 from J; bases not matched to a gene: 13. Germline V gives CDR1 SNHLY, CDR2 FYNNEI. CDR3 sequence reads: CASSRLATGEADTQYF. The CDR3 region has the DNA TGTGCCAGCAGTCGTCTCGCGACAGGGGAGGCCGATACGCAGTATTTT.

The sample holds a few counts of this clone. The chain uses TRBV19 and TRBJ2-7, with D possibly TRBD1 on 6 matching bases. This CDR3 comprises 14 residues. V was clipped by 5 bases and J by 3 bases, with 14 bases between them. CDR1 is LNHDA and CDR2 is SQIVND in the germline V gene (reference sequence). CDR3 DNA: TGTGCCAGTAGTGCGACGACAGGAGACTACGAGCAGTACTTC. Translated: CASSATTGDYEQYF.

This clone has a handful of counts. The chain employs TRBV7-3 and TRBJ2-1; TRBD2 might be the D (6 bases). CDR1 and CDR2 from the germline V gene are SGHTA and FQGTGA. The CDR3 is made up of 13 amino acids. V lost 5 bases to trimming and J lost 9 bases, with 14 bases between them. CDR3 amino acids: CASSARGGVEQFF. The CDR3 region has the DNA TGTGCCAGCAGCGCCCGAGGAGGGGTTGAGCAGTTCTTC.

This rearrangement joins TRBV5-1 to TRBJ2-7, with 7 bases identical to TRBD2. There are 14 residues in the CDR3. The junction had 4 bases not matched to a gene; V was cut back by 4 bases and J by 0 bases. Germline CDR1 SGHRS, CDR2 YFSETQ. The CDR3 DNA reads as TGCGCCAGCAGCGGAGGGGACTACTCCTACGAGCAGTACTTC. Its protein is CASSGGDYSYEQYF.

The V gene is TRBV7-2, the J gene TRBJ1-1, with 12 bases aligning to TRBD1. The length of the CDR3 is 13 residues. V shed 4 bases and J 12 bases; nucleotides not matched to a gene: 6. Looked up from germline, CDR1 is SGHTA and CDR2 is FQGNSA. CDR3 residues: CASSWPGQGATFF. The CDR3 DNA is TGTGCCAGCAGCTGGCCGGGACAGGGGGCGACTTTCTTT. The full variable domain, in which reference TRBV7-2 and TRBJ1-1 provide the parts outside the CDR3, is GAGVSQSPSNKVTEKGKDVELRCDPISGHTALYWYRQSLGQGLEFLIYFQGNSAPDKSGLPSDRFSAERTGGSVSTLTIQRTQQEDSAVYLCASSWPGQGATFFGQGTRLTVV.

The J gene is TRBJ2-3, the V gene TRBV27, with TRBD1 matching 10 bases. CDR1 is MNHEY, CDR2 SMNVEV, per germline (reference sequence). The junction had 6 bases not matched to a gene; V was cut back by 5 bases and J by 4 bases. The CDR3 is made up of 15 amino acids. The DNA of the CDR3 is TGTGCCAGCAGTCCGACAGGGGGCCAGCCAGATACGCAGTATTTT. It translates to CASSPTGGQPDTQYF.

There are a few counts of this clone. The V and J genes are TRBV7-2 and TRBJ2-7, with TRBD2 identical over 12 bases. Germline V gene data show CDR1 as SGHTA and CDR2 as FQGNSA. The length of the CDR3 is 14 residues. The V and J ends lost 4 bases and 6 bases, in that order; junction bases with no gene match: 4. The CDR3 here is CASSSRLAGAEQYF. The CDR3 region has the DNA TGTGCCAGCAGCTCCAGACTAGCGGGGGCCGAGCAGTACTTC. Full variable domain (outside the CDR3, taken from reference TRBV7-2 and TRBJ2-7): GAGVSQSPSNKVTEKGKDVELRCDPISGHTALYWYRQSLGQGLEFLIYFQGNSAPDKSGLPSDRFSAERTGGSVSTLTIQRTQQEDSAVYLCASSSRLAGAEQYFGPGTRLTVT.

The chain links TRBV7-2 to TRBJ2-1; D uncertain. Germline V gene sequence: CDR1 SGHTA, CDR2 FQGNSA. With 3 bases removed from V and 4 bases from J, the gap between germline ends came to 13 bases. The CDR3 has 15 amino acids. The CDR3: CASSFSRNSYNEQFF. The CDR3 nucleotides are TGTGCCAGCAGCTTCTCCCGCAACTCATACAATGAGCAGTTCTTC. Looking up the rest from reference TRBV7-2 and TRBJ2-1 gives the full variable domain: GAGVSQSPSNKVTEKGKDVELRCDPISGHTALYWYRQSLGQGLEFLIYFQGNSAPDKSGLPSDRFSAERTGGSVSTLTIQRTQQEDSAVYLCASSFSRNSYNEQFFGPGTRLTVL.

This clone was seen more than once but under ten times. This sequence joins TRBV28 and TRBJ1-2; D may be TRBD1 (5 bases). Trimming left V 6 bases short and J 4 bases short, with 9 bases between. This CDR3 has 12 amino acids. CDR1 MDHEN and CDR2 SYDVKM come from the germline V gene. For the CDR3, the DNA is TGTGCCAGCAGGCAGGGCTCCTATGGCTACACCTTC. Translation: CASRQGSYGYTF.

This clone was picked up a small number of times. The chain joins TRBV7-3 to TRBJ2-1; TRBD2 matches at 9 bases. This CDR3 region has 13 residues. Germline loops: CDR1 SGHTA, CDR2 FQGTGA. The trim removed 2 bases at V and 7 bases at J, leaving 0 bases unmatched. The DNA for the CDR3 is TGTGCCAGCAGCTTACTAGCGGGGAATGAGCAGTTCTTC. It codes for CASSLLAGNEQFF. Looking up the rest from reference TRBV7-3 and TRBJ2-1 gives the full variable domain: GAGVSQTPSNKVTEKGKYVELRCDPISGHTALYWYRQSLGQGPEFLIYFQGTGAADDSGLPNDRFFAVRPEGSVSTLKIQRTERGDSAVYLCASSLLAGNEQFFGPGTRLTVL.

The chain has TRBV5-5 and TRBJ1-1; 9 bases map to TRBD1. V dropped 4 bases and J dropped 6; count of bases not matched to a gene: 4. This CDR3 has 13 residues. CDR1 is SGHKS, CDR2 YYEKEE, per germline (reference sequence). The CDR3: CASSPGTGPEAFF. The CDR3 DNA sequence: TGTGCCAGCAGCCCCGGGACAGGGCCTGAAGCTTTCTTT.

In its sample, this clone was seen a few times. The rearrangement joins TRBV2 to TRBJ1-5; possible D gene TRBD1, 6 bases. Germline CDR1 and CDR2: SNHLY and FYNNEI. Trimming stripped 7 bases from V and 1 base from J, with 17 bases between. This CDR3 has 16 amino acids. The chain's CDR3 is CASTRGRTVSNQPQHF. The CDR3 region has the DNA TGTGCCAGCACCAGGGGCAGGACCGTCAGCAATCAGCCCCAGCATTTT.

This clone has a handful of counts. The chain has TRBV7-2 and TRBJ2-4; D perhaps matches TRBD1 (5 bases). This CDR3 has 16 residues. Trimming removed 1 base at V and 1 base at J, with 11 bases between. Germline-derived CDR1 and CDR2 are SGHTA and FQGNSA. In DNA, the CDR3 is TGTGCCAGCAGCTTAGGCGCAGGGATGGCCAAAAACATTCAGTACTTC. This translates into CASSLGAGMAKNIQYF.

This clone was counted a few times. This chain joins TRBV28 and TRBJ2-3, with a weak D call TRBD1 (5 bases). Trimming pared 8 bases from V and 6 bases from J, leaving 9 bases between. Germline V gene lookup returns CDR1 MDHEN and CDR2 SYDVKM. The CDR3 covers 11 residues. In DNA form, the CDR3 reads TGTGCCAGCGTTGGGGCCGATACGCAGTATTTT. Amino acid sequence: CASVGADTQYF.

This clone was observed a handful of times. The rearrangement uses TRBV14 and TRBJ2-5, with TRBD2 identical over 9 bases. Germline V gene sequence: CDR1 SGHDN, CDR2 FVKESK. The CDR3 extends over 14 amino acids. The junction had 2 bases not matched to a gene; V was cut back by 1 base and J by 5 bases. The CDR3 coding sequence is TGTGCCAGCAGCCAAGTCAGCGGGAGGGAGACCCAGTACTTC. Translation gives CASSQVSGRETQYF.

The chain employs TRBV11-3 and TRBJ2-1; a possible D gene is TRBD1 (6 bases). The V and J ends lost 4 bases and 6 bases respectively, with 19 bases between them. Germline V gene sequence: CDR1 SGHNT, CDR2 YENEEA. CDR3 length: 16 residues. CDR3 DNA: TGTGCCAGCAGCTCCGTCGGGCAGGGGCGAGGCAATGAGCAGTTCTTC. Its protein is CASSSVGQGRGNEQFF.

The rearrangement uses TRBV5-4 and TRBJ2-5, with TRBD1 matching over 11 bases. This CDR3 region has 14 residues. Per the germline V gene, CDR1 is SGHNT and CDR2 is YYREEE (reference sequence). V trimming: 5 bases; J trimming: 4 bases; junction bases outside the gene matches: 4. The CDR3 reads CASRTGQGGETQYF. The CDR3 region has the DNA TGTGCCAGCAGGACGGGACAGGGGGGAGAGACCCAGTACTTC.

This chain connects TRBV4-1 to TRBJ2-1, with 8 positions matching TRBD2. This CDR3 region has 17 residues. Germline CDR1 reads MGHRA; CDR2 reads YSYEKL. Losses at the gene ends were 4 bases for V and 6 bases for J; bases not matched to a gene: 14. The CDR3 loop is CASSPANTGGPFNEQFF. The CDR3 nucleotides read TGCGCCAGCAGCCCGGCTAATACGGGAGGGCCTTTCAATGAGCAGTTCTTC.

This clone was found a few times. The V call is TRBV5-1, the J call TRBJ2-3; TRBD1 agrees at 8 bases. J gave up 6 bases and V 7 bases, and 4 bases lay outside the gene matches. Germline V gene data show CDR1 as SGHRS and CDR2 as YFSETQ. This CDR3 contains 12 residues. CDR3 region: CASRQGKDTQYF. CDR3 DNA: TGCGCCAGCCGACAGGGGAAGGATACGCAGTATTTT.

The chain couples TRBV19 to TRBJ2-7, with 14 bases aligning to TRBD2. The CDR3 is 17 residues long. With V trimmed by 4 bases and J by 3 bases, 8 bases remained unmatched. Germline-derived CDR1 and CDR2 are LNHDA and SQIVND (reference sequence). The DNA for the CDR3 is TGTGCCAGTAGTAGTCCGCCGGGACTAGCGGGAGACTACGAGCAGTACTTC. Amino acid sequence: CASSSPPGLAGDYEQYF.

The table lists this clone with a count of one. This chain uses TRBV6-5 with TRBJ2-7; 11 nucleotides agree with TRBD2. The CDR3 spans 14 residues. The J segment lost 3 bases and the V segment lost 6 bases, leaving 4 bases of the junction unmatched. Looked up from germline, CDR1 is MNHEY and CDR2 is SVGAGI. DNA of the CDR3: TGTGCCAGCAGGACTAGCGGGACCCGCTACGAGCAGTACTTC. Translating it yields CASRTSGTRYEQYF.

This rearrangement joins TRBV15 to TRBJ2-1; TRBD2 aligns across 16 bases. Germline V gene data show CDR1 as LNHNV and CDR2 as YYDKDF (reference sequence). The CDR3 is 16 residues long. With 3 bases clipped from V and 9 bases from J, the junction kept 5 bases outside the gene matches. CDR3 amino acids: CATSRGGLAGGVEQFF. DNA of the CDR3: TGTGCCACCAGCAGGGGGGGACTAGCGGGAGGGGTTGAGCAGTTCTTC.

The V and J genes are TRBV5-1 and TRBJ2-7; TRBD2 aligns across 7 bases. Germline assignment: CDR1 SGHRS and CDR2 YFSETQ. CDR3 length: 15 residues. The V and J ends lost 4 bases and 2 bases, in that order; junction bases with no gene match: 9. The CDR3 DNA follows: TGCGCCAGCAGCCCGATCCCGGGGACTACCTACGAGCAGTACTTC. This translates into CASSPIPGTTYEQYF. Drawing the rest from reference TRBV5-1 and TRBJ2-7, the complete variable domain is KAGVTQTPRYLIKTRGQQVTLSCSPISGHRSVSWYQQTPGQGLQFLFEYFSETQRNKGNFPGRFSGRQFSNSRSEMNVSTLELGDSALYLCASSPIPGTTYEQYFGPGTRLTVT.

The chain's CDR3 is CASSFGPYRGRGYEQYF. In DNA, the CDR3 is TGTGCCAGCAGTTTTGGGCCCTACAGGGGAAGGGGCTACGAGCAGTACTTC. The chain couples TRBV28 to TRBJ2-7; the match to TRBD1 covers 7 bases. The germline V gene encodes CDR1 MDHEN and CDR2 SYDVKM. Trimming at V came to 3 bases and at J to 3 bases, leaving 14 bases not matched to a gene. This CDR3 contains 17 residues. Complete variable domain (other parts from reference TRBV28 and TRBJ2-7): DVKVTQSSRYLVKRTGEKVFLECVQDMDHENMFWYRQDPGLGLRLIYFSYDVKMKEKGDIPEGYSVSREKKERFSLILESASTNQTSMYLCASSFGPYRGRGYEQYFGPGTRLTVT.

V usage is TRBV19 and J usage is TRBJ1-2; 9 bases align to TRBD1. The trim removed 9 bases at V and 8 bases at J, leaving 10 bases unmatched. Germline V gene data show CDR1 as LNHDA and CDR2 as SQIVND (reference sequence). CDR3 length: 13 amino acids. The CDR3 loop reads CASSRTGDKGYTF. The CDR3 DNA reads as TGTGCCAGCTCCCGGACAGGGGATAAGGGCTACACCTTC.